This T cell receptor beta chain was captured by sequencing in a study of control samples from healthy donors and cancer patients. Germline lookup yields CDR1 LGHDT and CDR2 YNNKEL (reference sequence). This CDR3 is 17 amino acids long. The V and J ends lost 0 bases and 4 bases, in that order; junction bases with no gene match: 8. The assay was immunoSEQ multiplex PCR, and TCRdb's table has in-frame clones only and misses some. The sample yields 120,000 to 150,000 clones, approximately 92% seen once. Sequencing used blood. This rearrangement joins TRBV3-1 (or the pseudogene TRBV3-2) to TRBJ2-7; 11 bases line up with TRBD2. The sequence was obtained from a man aged 25 to 40 in good health. In DNA form, the CDR3 reads TGTGCCAGCAGCCAAGAAAGATGGAGACTAGCGGGGTACGAGCAGTACTTC. Its protein is CASSQERWRLAGYEQYF.